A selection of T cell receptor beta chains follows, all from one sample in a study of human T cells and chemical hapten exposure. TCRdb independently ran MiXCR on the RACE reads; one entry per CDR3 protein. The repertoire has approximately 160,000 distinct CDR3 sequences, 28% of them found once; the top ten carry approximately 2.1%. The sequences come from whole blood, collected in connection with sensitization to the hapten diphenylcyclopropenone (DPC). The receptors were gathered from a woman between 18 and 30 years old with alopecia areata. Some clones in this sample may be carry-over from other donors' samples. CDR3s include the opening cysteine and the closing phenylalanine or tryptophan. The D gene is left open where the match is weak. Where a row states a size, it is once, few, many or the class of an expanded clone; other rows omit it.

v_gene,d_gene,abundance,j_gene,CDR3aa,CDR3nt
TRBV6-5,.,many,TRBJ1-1,CASSPDLLKTEAFF,TGTGCCAGCAGCCCCGACTTATTGAAAACTGAAGCTTTCTTT
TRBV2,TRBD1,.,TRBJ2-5,CASIRTGAFQETQYF,TGTGCCAGCATCCGGACAGGTGCATTCCAAGAGACCCAGTACTTC
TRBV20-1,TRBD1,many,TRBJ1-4,CSAKPGQGNEKLFF,TGCAGTGCAAAACCGGGACAGGGGAACGAAAAACTGTTTTTT
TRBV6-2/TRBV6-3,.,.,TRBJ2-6,CASRPRASGANVLTF,TGTGCCAGCAGACCCAGGGCGTCTGGGGCCAACGTCCTGACTTTC
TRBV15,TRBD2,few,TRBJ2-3,CATSRRPGGRADTQYF,TGTGCCACCAGCAGAAGGCCGGGGGGGCGCGCAGATACGCAGTATTTT
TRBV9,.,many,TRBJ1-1,CASSPTTEAFF,TGTGCCAGCAGCCCCACCACTGAAGCTTTCTTT
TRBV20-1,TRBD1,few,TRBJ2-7,CSVHNRDRGTHEQYF,TGCAGTGTCCACAACCGGGACAGGGGGACCCACGAGCAGTACTTC
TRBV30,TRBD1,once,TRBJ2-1,CAWSVGTGTNEQFF,TGTGCCTGGAGTGTAGGGACAGGAACTAATGAGCAGTTCTTC
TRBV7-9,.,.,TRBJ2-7,CASSFGTAYEQYF,TGTGCCAGCAGCTTTGGAACAGCCTACGAGCAGTACTTC
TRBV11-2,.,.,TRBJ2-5,CASSLGAPAVF,TGTGCCAGCAGCTTGGGCGCCCCGGCGGTCTTC
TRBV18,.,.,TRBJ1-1,CASSPYPDGTEAFF,TGTGCCAGCTCACCATACCCGGATGGGACTGAAGCTTTCTTT
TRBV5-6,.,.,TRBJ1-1,CASSFATRTEAFF,TGTGCCAGCAGCTTCGCTACGCGCACTGAAGCTTTCTTT
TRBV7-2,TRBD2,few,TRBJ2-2,CASSLRGTSDTGELFF,TGTGCCAGCAGCCTACGTGGGACTAGTGACACCGGGGAGCTGTTTTTT
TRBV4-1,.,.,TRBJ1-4,CASSGGRQLGLFF,TGCGCCAGCAGTGGCGGGCGCCAATTGGGACTGTTTTTT
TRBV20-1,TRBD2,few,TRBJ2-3,CSARGGIWADTQYF,TGCAGTGCTCGCGGGGGTATTTGGGCAGATACGCAGTATTTT
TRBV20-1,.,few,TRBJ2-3,CSGTDRGGSTDTQYF,TGCAGTGGCACCGACAGGGGAGGGAGCACAGATACGCAGTATTTT
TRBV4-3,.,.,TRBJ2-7,CASSQEIYNEQYF,TGCGCCAGCAGCCAAGAGATATATAACGAGCAGTACTTC
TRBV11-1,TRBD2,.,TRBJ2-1,CASSLALSGGTYEQFF,TGTGCCAGCAGCTTAGCGCTCAGCGGGGGGACGTATGAGCAGTTCTTC
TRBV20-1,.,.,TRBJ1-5,CSARTGVSNQPQHF,TGCAGTGCACGGACGGGCGTTAGCAATCAGCCCCAGCATTTT
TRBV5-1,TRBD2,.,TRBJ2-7,CASSSTAGGGRYEQYF,TGCGCCAGCAGCTCCACGGCCGGCGGGGGTCGATACGAGCAGTACTTC
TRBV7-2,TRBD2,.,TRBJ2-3,CASSPRTRGEQYF,TGTGCCAGCAGCCCGCGGACTAGAGGGGAGCAGTATTTT
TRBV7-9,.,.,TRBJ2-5,CASRRQKQETQYF,TGTGCCAGCAGACGACAAAAACAAGAGACCCAGTACTTC
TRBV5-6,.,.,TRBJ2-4,CASSLVGQGAGGKNIQYF,TGTGCCAGCAGCTTGGTTGGGCAGGGCGCCGGGGGCAAAAACATTCAGTACTTC
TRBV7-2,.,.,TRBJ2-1,CASSLKPGLAFYNEQFF,TGTGCCAGCAGCTTAAAACCGGGTCTAGCCTTCTACAATGAGCAGTTCTTC
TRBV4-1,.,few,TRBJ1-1,CASSSLLNTEAFF,TGCGCCAGCTCCTCCCTATTGAACACTGAAGCTTTCTTT
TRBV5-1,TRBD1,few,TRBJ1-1,CASSFDRVAEAFF,TGCGCCAGCAGCTTCGACAGGGTTGCTGAAGCTTTCTTT
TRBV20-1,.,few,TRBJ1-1,CSARDFISDTEAFF,TGCAGTGCTAGAGATTTTATCTCGGACACTGAAGCTTTCTTT
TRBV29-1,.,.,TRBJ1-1,CSVNGRPNTEAFF,TGCAGCGTTAATGGCAGACCGAACACTGAAGCTTTCTTT
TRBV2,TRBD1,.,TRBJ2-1,CASSELPGQSSYNEQFF,TGTGCCAGTTCTGAATTACCGGGACAGAGCTCCTACAATGAGCAGTTCTTC
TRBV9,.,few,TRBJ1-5,CASSVEGRLNQPQHF,TGTGCCAGCAGCGTAGAGGGCAGGCTCAATCAGCCCCAGCATTTT
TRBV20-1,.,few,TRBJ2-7,CSARTRFPAYEQYF,TGCAGTGCTAGAACACGGTTCCCCGCCTACGAGCAGTACTTC
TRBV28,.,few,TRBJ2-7,CASRARHLYEQYF,TGTGCCAGCAGAGCCAGGCATCTCTACGAGCAGTACTTC
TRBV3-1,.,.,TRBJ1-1,CASSQAGTQNTEAFF,TGTGCCAGCAGCCAGGCCGGGACACAGAACACTGAAGCTTTCTTT
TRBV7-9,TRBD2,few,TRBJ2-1,CASSLEGGGPGEFF,TGTGCCAGCAGCTTAGAAGGCGGGGGGCCAGGGGAGTTCTTC
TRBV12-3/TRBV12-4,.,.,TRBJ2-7,CASSLRGPYEQYF,TGTGCCAGCAGTTTACGGGGTCCCTACGAGCAGTACTTC
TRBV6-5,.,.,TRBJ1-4,CASSYGGVEELFF,TGTGCCAGCAGTTACGGGGGGGTGGAGGAACTGTTTTTT
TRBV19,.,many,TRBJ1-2,CASSLQGINYGYTF,TGTGCCAGTAGTTTGCAGGGAATCAACTATGGCTACACCTTC
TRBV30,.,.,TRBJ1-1,CAWSVSGYTEAFF,TGTGCCTGGAGTGTATCGGGGTACACTGAAGCTTTCTTT
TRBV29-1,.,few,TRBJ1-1,CSVGTVRRDEAFF,TGCAGCGTTGGAACAGTTAGAAGGGATGAAGCTTTCTTT
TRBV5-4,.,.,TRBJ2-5,CASSLRLGEETQYF,TGTGCCAGCAGCTTGCGACTAGGGGAGGAGACCCAGTACTTC
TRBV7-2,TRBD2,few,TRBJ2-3,CASSPRASGRVKDTQYF,TGTGCCAGCAGCCCTCGGGCTAGCGGGAGGGTGAAAGATACGCAGTATTTT
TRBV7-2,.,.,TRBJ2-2,CASKKGGKTGELFF,TGTGCCAGCAAGAAGGGCGGAAAGACCGGGGAGCTGTTTTTT
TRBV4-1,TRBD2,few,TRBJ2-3,CASSSKPGTRIPDTQYF,TGCGCCAGCAGCTCCAAACCCGGGACTAGGATTCCAGATACGCAGTATTTT
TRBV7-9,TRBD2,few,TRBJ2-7,CASSSFTRTSHEQYF,TGTGCCAGCAGCTCCTTTACACGGACTAGCCACGAGCAGTACTTC
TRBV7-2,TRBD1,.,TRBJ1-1,CASSLVAPGQGPEAFF,TGTGCCAGCAGCTTAGTAGCGCCGGGACAGGGCCCTGAAGCTTTCTTT
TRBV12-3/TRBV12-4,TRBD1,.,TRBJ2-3,CASSPTGATDTQYF,TGTGCCAGCAGTCCGACAGGGGCGACAGATACGCAGTATTTT
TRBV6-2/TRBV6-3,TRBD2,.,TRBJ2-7,CASTWTSASYEQYF,TGTGCCAGCACCTGGACTAGCGCCAGCTACGAGCAGTACTTC
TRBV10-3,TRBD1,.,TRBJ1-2,CAISERQGNYGYTF,TGTGCCATCAGTGAGAGACAGGGTAACTATGGCTACACCTTC
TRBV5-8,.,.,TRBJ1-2,CASSLLAAINYGYTF,TGTGCCAGCAGCTTACTGGCGGCGATTAACTATGGCTACACCTTC
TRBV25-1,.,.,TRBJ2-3,CASSEFNTQYF,TGTGCCAGCAGTGAATTTAATACGCAGTATTTT